The next 13 T cell receptor beta chains were all read from a single sample in a study of T cell responses to AZD1222 COVID-19 vaccine. Libraries were prepared by immunoSEQ multiplex PCR; TCRdb keeps only in-frame clonotypes and omits some of them. The sample gives under 150,000 clones, 85% to 90% of which show up once; 25% to 35% is in the top ten. The source material was peripheral blood, sampled on day 0 of AZD1222 vaccination. Every receptor here comes from an adult in good health.

The chain employs TRBV10-3 and TRBJ2-2; maybe TRBD1 (6 bases). CDR1 and CDR2 from the germline V gene are ENHRY and SYGVKD. Between the trimmed V and J ends, which lost 4 bases and 2 bases, there was a span of 14 bases. This CDR3 has 16 amino acids. The DNA for the CDR3 is TGTGCCATCAGTGGCCCGGGGACAAGAAACACCGGGGAGCTGTTTTTT. Translating gives CAISGPGTRNTGELFF.

V is TRBV7-2 and J is TRBJ1-1; D gene uncertain. CDR3 size: 13 residues. V lost 3 bases and J 1 base, leaving 6 bases between the germline ends. Germline V gene data show CDR1 as SGHTA and CDR2 as FQGNSA. The CDR3: CASSLGENTEAFF. The CDR3 DNA reads TGTGCCAGCAGCTTGGGAGAGAACACTGAAGCTTTCTTT.

CDR3 in DNA: TGCAGTGCTAGATTCGATGAAAAACTGTTTTTT. Encoded protein: CSARFDEKLFF. This chain joins TRBV20-1 and TRBJ1-4; no firm D call. Trimming removed 2 bases at V and 6 bases at J, with 4 bases between. The CDR3 runs 11 residues. From germline, CDR1 is DFQATT and CDR2 SNEGSKA (reference sequence).

This clone has only one observation. The chain has TRBV5-1 and TRBJ1-2; D call uncertain. Germline CDR1 reads SGHRS; CDR2 reads YFSETQ. Deletions cut 0 bases from V and 0 bases from J, with 3 bases between. The CDR3 extends over 13 amino acids. The CDR3, as DNA: TGCGCCAGCAGCTTGGCAGCTAACTATGGCTACACCTTC. Amino acids: CASSLAANYGYTF. Full variable domain (missing parts from reference TRBV5-1 and TRBJ1-2): KAGVTQTPRYLIKTRGQQVTLSCSPISGHRSVSWYQQTPGQGLQFLFEYFSETQRNKGNFPGRFSGRQFSNSRSEMNVSTLELGDSALYLCASSLAANYGYTFGSGTRLTVV.

The CDR3 here is CASGMAMNTEAFF. The CDR3 DNA follows: TGTGCCAGCGGGATGGCAATGAACACTGAAGCTTTCTTT. The chain joins TRBV7-9 to TRBJ1-1, with unresolved D. This CDR3 spans 13 amino acids. Trimming took 8 bases from V and 0 from J, leaving 10 bases between them. Looked up from germline, CDR1 is SEHNR and CDR2 is FQNEAQ (reference sequence).

This clone was counted a few times. The chain employs TRBV19 and TRBJ2-7; D is uncertain. This CDR3 has 12 amino acids. V lost 3 bases to trimming and J lost 4 bases, with 7 bases between them. Germline CDR1 LNHDA, CDR2 SQIVND (reference sequence). The CDR3, as DNA: TGTGCCAGTAGTATTGGGCCATACGAGCAGTACTTC. This translates into CASSIGPYEQYF.

V gene TRBV6-4 combines with J gene TRBJ2-3; no reliable D call. Germline V gene sequence: CDR1 MRHNA, CDR2 SNTAGT. The CDR3 covers 18 residues. The germline V and J ends were trimmed by 0 bases and 2 bases, with 18 bases remaining between them. The CDR3 region has the DNA TGTGCCAGCAGTGACTCGATCGTTAGTTGTATTGTCACAGATACGCAGTATTTT. Amino acid sequence: CASSDSIVSCIVTDTQYF.

A few counts support this clone. The V gene is TRBV6-5, the J gene TRBJ1-4; D not resolved. V lost 6 bases to trimming and J lost 0 bases, with 11 bases between them. The germline gives CDR1 MNHEY, CDR2 SVGAGI. CDR3 length: 15 amino acids. The CDR3 DNA reads as TGTGCCAGCAGAGGTGGTAGTACAACTAATGAAAAACTGTTTTTT. Translating gives CASRGGSTTNEKLFF.

This clone was seen once. The gene calls are TRBV6-6 and TRBJ2-7; possible D gene TRBD2, 7 bases. The germline V gene has CDR1 MNHNY and CDR2 SVGAGI (reference sequence). The CDR3 is 16 residues long. The V end was cut by 0 bases, the J end by 2 bases, with 14 bases between. The CDR3 loop reads CASSYSRGGEAYEQYF. Here the CDR3 DNA reads TGTGCCAGCAGTTACTCGAGGGGGGGGGAGGCCTACGAGCAGTACTTC.

This clone appeared a few times. The V and J genes are TRBV19 and TRBJ1-5; 9 bases agree with TRBD1. V trimming: 5 bases; J trimming: 10 bases; junction bases outside the gene matches: 12. In germline, CDR1 is LNHDA, CDR2 SQIVND (reference sequence). The CDR3 runs to 15 residues. The CDR3 protein is CASSGTGLDIIPQHF. CDR3 in DNA: TGTGCCAGTAGTGGGACAGGGCTAGATATAATCCCCCAGCATTTT.

This clone was seen more than once but under ten times. The chain couples TRBV6-5 to TRBJ1-6; a weak D match, TRBD1 (6 bases). V lost 0 bases and J lost 6, with 12 bases in between. Germline CDR1 MNHEY, CDR2 SVGAGI. CDR3 length: 16 residues. CDR3 coding DNA: TGTGCCAGCAGTTACTCAAGACAGGTCCTTAATTCACCCCTCCACTTT. Its translation is CASSYSRQVLNSPLHF.

In nucleotides, the CDR3 is TGTGCCAGCAGCTTGGGTTGGGGACAGGGGAGGGACACTGAAGCTTTCTTT. The encoded protein is CASSLGWGQGRDTEAFF. The chain employs TRBV5-8 and TRBJ1-1; 10 nucleotides align to TRBD1. CDR1 and CDR2 from the germline V gene are SGHTS and YDEGEE. This CDR3 contains 17 residues. J lost 3 bases, V lost 0 bases, and 8 bases had no gene match.

The chain carries TRBV12-3 or TRBV12-4 and TRBJ1-2; D remains unclear. The CDR3 covers 12 residues. The germline V and J ends were trimmed by 1 base and 10 bases, with 10 bases remaining between them. CDR3 protein: CASSLVVGDYTF. Written as DNA, the CDR3 is TGTGCCAGCAGTTTAGTGGTAGGAGACTACACCTTC.